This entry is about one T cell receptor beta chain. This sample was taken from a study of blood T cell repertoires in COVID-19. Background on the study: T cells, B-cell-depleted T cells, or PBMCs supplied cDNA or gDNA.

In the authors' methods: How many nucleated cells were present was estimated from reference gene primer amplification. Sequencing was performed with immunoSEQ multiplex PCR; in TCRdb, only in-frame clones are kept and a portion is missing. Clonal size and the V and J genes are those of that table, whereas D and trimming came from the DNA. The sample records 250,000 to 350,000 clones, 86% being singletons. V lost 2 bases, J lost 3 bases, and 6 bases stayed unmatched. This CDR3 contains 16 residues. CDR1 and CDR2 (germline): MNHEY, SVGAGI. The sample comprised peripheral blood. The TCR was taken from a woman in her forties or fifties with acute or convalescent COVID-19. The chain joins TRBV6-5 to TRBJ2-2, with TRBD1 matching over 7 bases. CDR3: CASSYPRQGDTGELFF. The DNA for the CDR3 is TGTGCCAGCAGTTACCCAAGACAGGGAGACACCGGGGAGCTGTTTTTT.